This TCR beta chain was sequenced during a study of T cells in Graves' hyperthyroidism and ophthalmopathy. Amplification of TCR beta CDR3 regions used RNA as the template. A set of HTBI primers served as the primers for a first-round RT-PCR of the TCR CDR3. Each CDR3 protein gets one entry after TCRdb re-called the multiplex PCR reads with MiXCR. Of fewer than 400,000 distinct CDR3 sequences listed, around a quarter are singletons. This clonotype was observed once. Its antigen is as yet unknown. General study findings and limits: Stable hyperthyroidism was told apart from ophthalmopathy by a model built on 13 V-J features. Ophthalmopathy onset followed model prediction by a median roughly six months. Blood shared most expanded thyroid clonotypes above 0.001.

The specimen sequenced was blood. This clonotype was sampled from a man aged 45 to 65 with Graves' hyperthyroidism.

In DNA form, the CDR3 reads TGCAGTGCTAGACCCGGGACAGGTCATTGGGAGCAGTACTTC. Translated, it gives CSARPGTGHWEQYF. This chain connects TRBV20-1 to TRBJ2-7; 8 positions agree with TRBD1. Germline CDR1 reads DFQATT; CDR2 reads SNEGSKA (reference sequence). CDR3 length: 14 residues. After removal of 2 bases from V and 7 bases from J, the junction contained 10 bases not matched to a gene.